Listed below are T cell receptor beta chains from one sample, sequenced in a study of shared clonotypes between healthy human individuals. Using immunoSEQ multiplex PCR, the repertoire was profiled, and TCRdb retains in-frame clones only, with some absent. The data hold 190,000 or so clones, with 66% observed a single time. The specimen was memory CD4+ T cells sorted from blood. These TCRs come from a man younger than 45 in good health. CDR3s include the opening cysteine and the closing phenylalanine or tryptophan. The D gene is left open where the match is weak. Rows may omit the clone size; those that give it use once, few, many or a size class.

TGTGCCAGCGACGGAGGGACACTAAACACTGAAGCTTTCTTT | CASDGGTLNTEAFF | many | NA | TRBJ1-1 | TRBV2 | 14
TGTGCCAGCTCGCAGGCCCCCAGGGAGACCCAGTACTTC | CASSQAPRETQYF | many | NA | TRBJ2-5 | TRBV18 | 13
TGTGCCAGTACCGCCGGACAGGGGCGTTCAAATCAGCCCCAGCATTTT | CASTAGQGRSNQPQHF | NA | TRBD1 | TRBJ1-5 | TRBV19 | 16
TGCAGCGTAGGGGACAGAACAGATACGCAGTATTTT | CSVGDRTDTQYF | few | TRBD1 | TRBJ2-3 | TRBV29-1 | 12
TGTGCCAGCAGCTTAAAACAGGGCGGCACTGAAGCTTTCTTT | CASSLKQGGTEAFF | NA | NA | TRBJ1-1 | TRBV7-8 | 14
TGTGCCAGCTCACCATCACTAGCGGGAGGCTTCGCCGGGGAGCTGTTTTTT | CASSPSLAGGFAGELFF | few | TRBD2 | TRBJ2-2 | TRBV18 | 17
TGTGCCAGCAGCTCGTTGAACGCGGGAGCCACAGATACGCAGTATTTT | CASSSLNAGATDTQYF | NA | TRBD2 | TRBJ2-3 | TRBV7-6 | 16
TGTGCCACCGGGACCGGCGGAGCGGTAGATGGGTACAATGAGCAGTTCTTC | CATGTGGAVDGYNEQFF | NA | NA | TRBJ2-1 | TRBV10-3 | 17
TGCAGCGTTGTCCTCGACAGCTACGAGCAGTACTTC | CSVVLDSYEQYF | NA | NA | TRBJ2-7 | TRBV29-1 | 12
TGTGCCAGCAGCGCCCGAGTGGCGGGTTGGTATGGCTACACCTTC | CASSARVAGWYGYTF | NA | NA | TRBJ1-2 | TRBV13 | 15
TGTGCCTCCGTGGCGGGAGGGAACACCGGGGAGCTGTTTTTT | CASVAGGNTGELFF | NA | TRBD2 | TRBJ2-2 | TRBV7-9 | 14
TGTGCCAGCTCACCAGACAACAGCTATGGCTACACCTTC | CASSPDNSYGYTF | NA | NA | TRBJ1-2 | TRBV18 | 13
TGTGCCAGCAGTTTAGGTGCAGGGAAGACCTACGAGCAGTACTTC | CASSLGAGKTYEQYF | NA | NA | TRBJ2-7 | TRBV28 | 15
TGCGCCAGCAGCTTACTTCCCCAGGGACTAGCGGATTACAATGAGCAGTTCTTC | CASSLLPQGLADYNEQFF | NA | TRBD2 | TRBJ2-1 | TRBV5-1 | 18
TGTGCCAGCAGCCGCGGGGTCGGAACCTACGAGCAGTACTTC | CASSRGVGTYEQYF | NA | NA | TRBJ2-7 | TRBV11-2 | 14
TGTGCCAGCAGCTCGGGACAGGAGCAGTTCTTC | CASSSGQEQFF | NA | TRBD1 | TRBJ2-1 | TRBV7-7 | 11
TGTGCCAGCAGCTTAGGCCACGGAGAGACCCAGTACTTC | CASSLGHGETQYF | NA | NA | TRBJ2-5 | TRBV7-7 | 13
TGTGCCAGCAGACGCGACAGGGTCTCCTACGAGCAGTACTTC | CASRRDRVSYEQYF | NA | TRBD1 | TRBJ2-7 | TRBV6-6 | 14
TGTGCCAGCAGGGACAGGGGGCTCGAGGAGACCCAGTACTTC | CASRDRGLEETQYF | few | TRBD1 | TRBJ2-5 | TRBV27 | 14
TGTGCCTCAACACAAACAGGGACCTACGAGCAGTACTTC | CASTQTGTYEQYF | NA | NA | TRBJ2-7 | TRBV6-6 | 13
TGCAGCGTTGAGGGACAGGGGCTTTACGAGCAGTACTTC | CSVEGQGLYEQYF | NA | TRBD1 | TRBJ2-7 | TRBV29-1 | 13
TGTGCCAGCAGGCAACGGGAGACGGAGACCCAGTACTTC | CASRQRETETQYF | NA | NA | TRBJ2-5 | TRBV6-1 | 13
TGTGCCAGCAGCCCACAATCGGGGGCACGGGACAAAAACATTCAGTACTTC | CASSPQSGARDKNIQYF | NA | NA | TRBJ2-4 | TRBV5-4 | 17